A single sample is the source of the 15 T cell receptor beta chains below, sequenced in a study of blood T cell repertoires in COVID-19. The method was immunoSEQ multiplex PCR; TCRdb's version includes in-frame clones alone and lacks a portion of them. Found here are hundreds of thousands of clones, less than 90% of them singletons; the top ten hold roughly 8.5%. Sequencing was performed on PBMCs or T cells enriched from blood (not recorded which). The receptors come from a woman aged 55-70 years who had recovered from COVID-19.

The V gene is TRBV6-1, the J gene TRBJ2-2; the match to TRBD1 covers 8 bases. This CDR3 region has 16 residues. Germline lookup yields CDR1 MNHNS and CDR2 SASEGT. V shed 4 bases and J 0 bases; nucleotides not matched to a gene: 4. The CDR3 protein is CASSVRQGPNTGELFF. For the CDR3, the DNA is TGTGCCAGCAGTGTTCGACAGGGGCCGAACACCGGGGAGCTGTTTTTT.

The chain combines TRBV28 with TRBJ1-2; tentative D call: TRBD1 (5 bases). The CDR3 contains 13 residues. Trimming took off 7 bases at V and 10 bases at J, with 19 bases between the two ends. The germline V gene has CDR1 MDHEN and CDR2 SYDVKM. In DNA form, the CDR3 reads TGTGCCAGCACCAAGCCGGGACTGTTGCTCTACACCTTC. This codes for CASTKPGLLLYTF.

This clone was recorded only once. The V gene is TRBV7-2, the J gene TRBJ1-3; D gene unclear. CDR1 and CDR2 (germline): SGHTA, FQGNSA. Trimming stripped 5 bases from V and 4 bases from J, with 12 bases between. The CDR3 sequence is 14 residues long. The CDR3 DNA is TGTGCCAGCAGCCCTAGGACTGGAGGAAACACCATATATTTT. This encodes CASSPRTGGNTIYF.

The chain uses TRBV11-2 and TRBJ2-7, with TRBD2 as a possible D gene (6 bases). This CDR3 comprises 16 residues. Germline V lookup: CDR1 SGHAT, CDR2 FQNNGV. V was clipped by 7 bases and J by 2 bases, with 21 bases between them. CDR3 sequence reads: CASTVDWGRRAYEQYF. The CDR3 DNA follows: TGTGCCAGCACTGTGGACTGGGGGAGGCGCGCCTACGAGCAGTACTTC.

This chain connects TRBV5-1 to TRBJ2-3; 7 positions agree with TRBD1. CDR3 length: 14 residues. Per the germline V gene, CDR1 is SGHRS and CDR2 is YFSETQ. V was pared by 3 bases and J by 4 bases, with 5 bases of the junction left unmatched. The CDR3 bases are TGCGCCAGCAGCTCACAGGGGTTCCCAGATACGCAGTATTTT. Protein product: CASSSQGFPDTQYF.

The chain couples TRBV7-2 to TRBJ2-1; 15 bases align to TRBD2. The CDR3 is 15 amino acids. The ends lost 6 bases at V and 7 bases at J; junction bases unmatched: 4. Germline V gives CDR1 SGHTA, CDR2 FQGNSA. This chain's CDR3 is CASSHGLAGGNEQFF. CDR3 in DNA: TGTGCCAGCAGTCATGGACTAGCGGGGGGGAATGAGCAGTTCTTC. The full variable domain, completed using reference TRBV7-2 and TRBJ2-1, is GAGVSQSPSNKVTEKGKDVELRCDPISGHTALYWYRQSLGQGLEFLIYFQGNSAPDKSGLPSDRFSAERTGGSVSTLTIQRTQQEDSAVYLCASSHGLAGGNEQFFGPGTRLTVL.

This rearrangement joins TRBV7-8 to TRBJ2-3, with 13 bases fitting TRBD2. The CDR3 length is 15 residues. Unmatched junction bases numbered 5, after V lost 5 bases and J lost 6 bases. The germline gives CDR1 SGHVS, CDR2 FQNEAQ. CDR3 in amino acids: CASSILAGGRDTQYF. The CDR3 nucleotides read TGTGCCAGCAGCATACTAGCGGGGGGGAGGGATACGCAGTATTTT.

The rearrangement joins TRBV19 to TRBJ2-2; 7 nucleotides align to TRBD1. The V segment lost 7 bases and the J segment 5 bases; nucleotides outside the gene matches: 7. Germline-derived CDR1 and CDR2 are LNHDA and SQIVND (reference sequence). This CDR3 contains 14 residues. The CDR3 here is CASNSDRATGELFF. The CDR3 region has the DNA TGTGCCAGTAATTCCGACAGGGCGACCGGGGAGCTGTTTTTT. Filled out from reference TRBV19 and TRBJ2-2, the complete variable domain reads DGGITQSPKYLFRKEGQNVTLSCEQNLNHDAMYWYRQDPGQGLRLIYYSQIVNDFQKGDIAEGYSVSREKKESFPLTVTSAQKNPTAFYLCASNSDRATGELFFGEGSRLTVL.

The chain is built from TRBV5-4 and TRBJ1-2, with 10 bases lining up with TRBD1. With 5 bases clipped from V and 7 bases from J, the junction kept 8 bases outside the gene matches. This CDR3 is 14 amino acids long. Germline CDR1 reads SGHNT; CDR2 reads YYREEE (reference sequence). CDR3 sequence (DNA): TGTGCCAGCAGACGGGGGACAGGGGAGGTTGGCTACACCTTC. Translation: CASRRGTGEVGYTF.

The chain combines TRBV2 with TRBJ2-4, with TRBD2 matching 16 bases. This CDR3 is 20 amino acids long. CDR1 and CDR2 (germline): SNHLY, FYNNEI. Trimming took 1 base from V and 2 from J; bases not matched to a gene: 8. This chain's CDR3 is CASSEVGTSGGAGSKNIQYF. Written as DNA, the CDR3 is TGTGCCAGCAGTGAAGTGGGGACTAGCGGGGGGGCCGGGTCCAAAAACATTCAGTACTTC.

This sequence joins TRBV19 and TRBJ1-3; D remains unclear. CDR3 length: 13 amino acids. Trimming cost V 6 bases and J 0 bases, with 6 bases left between them. CDR1 and CDR2 from the germline V gene are LNHDA and SQIVND (reference sequence). CDR3 coding DNA: TGTGCCAGTAGACACAGCTCTGGAAACACCATATATTTT. Protein: CASRHSSGNTIYF.

As regards this clone: At the DNA level, this CDR3 is encoded by other sequences in the same sample as well. The J gene is TRBJ2-3, the V gene TRBV19, with TRBD1 matching over 9 bases. J gave up 3 bases and V 4 bases, and 8 bases lay outside the gene matches. Germline assignment: CDR1 LNHDA and CDR2 SQIVND (reference sequence). The CDR3 is made up of 16 amino acids. Written as DNA, the CDR3 is TGTGCCAGTAGTAGAGGAACAGGGGGCGGGACAGATACGCAGTATTTT. The encoded protein is CASSRGTGGGTDTQYF.

The V and J genes are TRBV2 and TRBJ1-3, with D possibly matching TRBD1 (6 bases). The CDR3 loop spans 16 amino acids. The germline V gene encodes CDR1 SNHLY and CDR2 FYNNEI. Trimming left V 5 bases short and J 2 bases short, with 16 bases between. In DNA, the CDR3 is TGTGCCAGCAGTTCCGTTGTGACAGGAACTGGAAACACCATATATTTT. Its protein is CASSSVVTGTGNTIYF.

V usage is TRBV2 and J usage is TRBJ1-1, with D perhaps matching TRBD1 (6 bases). Trimming took off 5 bases at V and 4 bases at J, with 14 bases between the two ends. The CDR3 consists of 14 residues. From germline, CDR1 is SNHLY and CDR2 FYNNEI. As DNA, the CDR3 is TGTGCCAGCAGTCGACAGACAGGAACCACTGAAGCTTTCTTT. It codes for CASSRQTGTTEAFF.

V gene TRBV3-1 (or the pseudogene TRBV3-2) combines with J gene TRBJ2-2; no definite D call. Looked up from germline, CDR1 is LGHDT and CDR2 is YNNKEL (reference sequence). Trimming pared 1 base from V and 3 bases from J, leaving 6 bases between. This CDR3 is 14 amino acids long. CDR3 nucleotides: TGTGCCAGCAGCCAAGTTCCTCACACCGGGGAGCTGTTTTTT. It is translated as CASSQVPHTGELFF.